The 8 T cell receptor beta chains below come from one sample, sequenced in a study of Graves' ophthalmopathy and Graves' hyperthyroidism. CDR3 regions of TCR beta were amplified from RNA transcripts. Second-round multiplex PCR followed a first-round RT-PCR using HTBI primers. MiXCR was run by TCRdb on the multiplex PCR reads, yielding one entry per CDR3 protein. The table lists 500,000 to 600,000 distinct CDR3 sequences, 35% to 40% of them singletons, with approximately 4.1% in the top ten. The sample taken for sequencing was peripheral blood or thyroid tissue (not recorded which). These receptors were obtained from an adult man with Graves' hyperthyroidism.

This clonotype was seen many times. V usage is TRBV7-9 and J usage is TRBJ1-2; no definite D call. CDR3 length: 14 amino acids. Germline V CDR1 and CDR2: SEHNR, FQNEAQ (reference sequence). V was clipped by 5 bases and J by 0 bases, with 10 bases between them. The CDR3 DNA reads TGTGCCAGCAGCCTAATAGAAGCTAACTATGGCTACACCTTC. Translated: CASSLIEANYGYTF.

This chain joins TRBV9 and TRBJ1-1, with 10 bases matching TRBD1. The germline V gene encodes CDR1 SGDLS and CDR2 YYNGEE. After removal of 4 bases from V and 5 bases from J, the junction contained 5 bases not matched to a gene. The CDR3 spans 14 residues. This chain's CDR3 is CASSTGTGATEAFF. As DNA, the CDR3 is TGTGCCAGCAGCACAGGGACAGGGGCTACTGAAGCTTTCTTT. The whole variable domain, filled in from reference TRBV9 and TRBJ1-1, reads DSGVTQTPKHLITATGQRVTLRCSPRSGDLSVYWYQQSLDQGLQFLIQYYNGEERAKGNILERFSAQQFPDLHSELNLSSLELGDSALYFCASSTGTGATEAFFGQGTRLTVV.

This clonotype was seen ten or more times. J is TRBJ1-1 and V is TRBV5-1; 8 nucleotides match TRBD1. This CDR3 is built from 14 residues. CDR1 and CDR2 from the germline V gene are SGHRS and YFSETQ. Losses at the gene ends were 2 bases for V and 3 bases for J; bases not matched to a gene: 3. CDR3 bases: TGCGCCAGCAGCTTTCAGGGGGCTTACACTGAAGCTTTCTTT. This sequence encodes CASSFQGAYTEAFF.

This clonotype was detected many times. A junction end diverges from the germline sequence, so it may reflect a read error. V and J are TRBV7-7 and TRBJ1-1; 10 bases map to TRBD1. The CDR3 runs 17 residues. The germline V gene encodes CDR1 SSHAT and CDR2 FNYEAQ (reference sequence). The CDR3 DNA follows: TGTGCTAGCAGCCCTTTCGGACAGGGGGTAATTGTCACTGAAGCTTTCTTT. The encoded protein is CASSPFGQGVIVTEAFF.

This clonotype was found many times. This chain connects TRBV9 to TRBJ2-7; 11 bases align to TRBD2. The CDR3 runs 15 residues. CDR1 is SGDLS and CDR2 is YYNGEE in the germline V gene. The junction had 8 bases not matched to a gene; V was cut back by 3 bases and J by 6 bases. CDR3 DNA sequence: TGTGCCAGCAGCGAAGCGCCCGGGACTAGCGGCGAGCAGTACTTC. Translated, it gives CASSEAPGTSGEQYF.

This clonotype has a count of ten or more. This chain connects TRBV19 to TRBJ2-5; D is tentatively TRBD1 or TRBD2 (5 bases each). CDR3 length: 16 residues. V was pared by 5 bases and J by 7 bases, with 23 bases between. CDR1 is LNHDA, CDR2 SQIVND, per germline (reference sequence). The CDR3 reads CASSASGTRASGTQYF. The CDR3 DNA reads TGTGCCAGTAGTGCCTCAGGGACCCGGGCATCTGGGACCCAGTACTTC.

The chain employs TRBV12-3 or TRBV12-4 and TRBJ2-5, with 12 positions matching TRBD1. This CDR3 region has 16 residues. V dropped 4 bases and J dropped 4; count of bases not matched to a gene: 7. The CDR3 is CASSSPGDRGLETQYF. The CDR3 DNA follows: TGTGCCAGCAGTTCCCCCGGGGACAGGGGGCTAGAGACCCAGTACTTC.

This clonotype was seen many times. V gene TRBV28 combines with J gene TRBJ1-1; maybe TRBD1 (6 bases). Germline V gives CDR1 MDHEN, CDR2 SYDVKM. The CDR3 covers 15 residues. Trimming shortened V by 6 bases and J by 0 bases, and 14 bases separated the two germline ends. The CDR3, as DNA: TGTGCCAGCAGCTACCCGGGACACATGAACACTGAAGCTTTCTTT. Protein product: CASSYPGHMNTEAFF.